What follows are 12 T cell receptor beta chains derived from one specimen sequenced in a study of CD4 T cells in relation to SARS-CoV-2 and coronaviruses. Unexposed donor CD4+ T cells date from about 2011-2018, before the COVID-19 pandemic. The cells were cultured for approximately ten days before CD4+ T cells were isolated. These receptors' antigens are unknown. The assay was immunoSEQ multiplex PCR, and TCRdb's table has in-frame clones only and misses some. The sample gives some 20,000 clones, 70% to 85% of which show up once; about 21% is in the top ten. Specimen: CD4+ T cells from PBMCs, cultured in vitro. These receptors came from a human donor in good health.

V usage is TRBV14 and J usage is TRBJ2-3; 9 bases match TRBD2. CDR3 length: 14 amino acids. The germline gives CDR1 SGHDN, CDR2 FVKESK. The J segment lost 13 bases and the V segment lost 4 bases, leaving 12 bases of the junction unmatched. CDR3 sequence reads: CASSLSSGATTKYF. The CDR3 DNA is TGTGCCAGCAGCCTCTCTAGCGGGGCCACAACTAAGTATTTT.

This clone was counted once. V usage is TRBV10-3 and J usage is TRBJ1-1; D is possibly TRBD1 (5 bases). Germline V gives CDR1 ENHRY, CDR2 SYGVKD. This CDR3 is 13 amino acids long. With 10 bases removed from V and 0 bases from J, the gap between germline ends came to 12 bases. The CDR3 region has the DNA TGTGCCAGACAGCAGCATTTGAACACTGAAGCTTTCTTT. Its protein product is CARQQHLNTEAFF.

This clone has just a few counts. This rearrangement joins TRBV10-1 to TRBJ2-7; 10 nucleotides line up with TRBD2. Germline values: CDR1 WNHNN, CDR2 SYGVQD (reference sequence). The CDR3 has 15 residues. The junction had 9 bases not matched to a gene; V was cut back by 6 bases and J by 4 bases. For the CDR3, the DNA is TGCGCCAGCAGCGAAGCTAGCGGGAGTACTTACGAGCAGTACTTC. Translation gives CASSEASGSTYEQYF.

V is TRBV6-5 and J is TRBJ2-2, with TRBD1 as a possible D gene (7 bases). The CDR3 runs to 15 residues. The V end was cut by 6 bases, the J end by 6 bases, with 17 bases between. Per germline, CDR1 MNHEY and CDR2 SVGAGI. The CDR3 sequence: CASRTGRDRSGELFF. DNA of the CDR3: TGTGCCAGCAGGACAGGGCGGGATAGGTCCGGGGAGCTGTTTTTT.

The rearrangement uses TRBV5-1 and TRBJ1-6; no clear D gene. The germline CDR1 and CDR2 sequences are SGHRS and YFSETQ. With 0 bases removed from V and 0 bases from J, the gap between germline ends came to 4 bases. This CDR3 is built from 15 residues. CDR3: CASSLAGSYNSPLHF. The DNA of the CDR3 is TGCGCCAGCAGCTTGGCGGGCTCCTATAATTCACCCCTCCACTTT. Complete variable domain (other parts from reference TRBV5-1 and TRBJ1-6): KAGVTQTPRYLIKTRGQQVTLSCSPISGHRSVSWYQQTPGQGLQFLFEYFSETQRNKGNFPGRFSGRQFSNSRSEMNVSTLELGDSALYLCASSLAGSYNSPLHFGNGTRLTVT.

The rearrangement joins TRBV5-1 to TRBJ1-2; TRBD1 aligns across 8 bases. The junction had 12 bases not matched to a gene; V was cut back by 4 bases and J by 4 bases. This CDR3 has 16 residues. CDR1 is SGHRS and CDR2 is YFSETQ in the germline V gene. The CDR3, as DNA: TGCGCCAGCAGCACCCAACCAGGGGGCGACGGCTATGGCTACACCTTC. It codes for CASSTQPGGDGYGYTF.

The J gene is TRBJ2-1, the V gene TRBV5-1, with 11 bases that match TRBD2. V dropped 2 bases and J dropped 8; count of bases not matched to a gene: 6. Germline values: CDR1 SGHRS, CDR2 YFSETQ. The CDR3 contains 15 residues. CDR3 residues: CASSFSGRASDEQFF. The CDR3 coding sequence is TGCGCCAGCAGCTTTAGCGGGAGGGCCTCGGATGAGCAGTTCTTC.

V is TRBV6-1 and J is TRBJ2-7; D is tentatively TRBD1 or TRBD2 (6 bases each). Per germline, CDR1 MNHNS and CDR2 SASEGT. This CDR3 region has 15 residues. V lost 3 bases to trimming and J lost 0 bases, with 12 bases between them. In DNA form, the CDR3 reads TGTGCCAGCAGTGACCCGGAGGGGGTCTCCTACGAGCAGTACTTC. It specifies CASSDPEGVSYEQYF.

In this sample, this clone turned up once. This rearrangement joins TRBV7-3 to TRBJ1-1; 11 nucleotides agree with TRBD1. The V gene's germline CDR1 is SGHTA and CDR2 FQGTGA. This CDR3 comprises 15 residues. With V trimmed by 4 bases and J by 6 bases, 7 bases remained unmatched. The CDR3 sequence: CASSSGQGDLSEAFF. The CDR3 DNA sequence: TGTGCCAGCAGCTCGGGACAGGGGGACTTGTCTGAAGCTTTCTTT.

The chain has TRBV4-1 and TRBJ1-1, with D hard to call. Trimming cost V 2 bases and J 10 bases, with 14 bases left between them. The CDR3 has 13 amino acids. CDR1 and CDR2 from the germline V gene are MGHRA and YSYEKL. CDR3 sequence reads: CASSQLGVLPAFF. For the CDR3, the DNA is TGCGCCAGCAGCCAACTCGGGGTCCTCCCAGCTTTCTTT.

V and J are TRBV19 and TRBJ2-1; 10 nucleotides agree with TRBD1. Trimming removed 3 bases from V and 7 bases from J; junction bases left unmatched: 9. This CDR3 region has 16 residues. CDR1 and CDR2 from the germline V gene are LNHDA and SQIVND (reference sequence). The CDR3 sequence: CASSILPGQGTNEQFF. CDR3 nucleotides: TGTGCCAGTAGTATCCTGCCGGGACAGGGGACGAATGAGCAGTTCTTC.

The CDR3 here is CATRGQGNYGYTF. As DNA, the CDR3 is TGTGCCACCAGAGGACAGGGTAACTATGGCTACACCTTC. This chain links TRBV15 with TRBJ1-2; TRBD1 matches at 8 bases. The CDR3 runs to 13 residues. Germline loops: CDR1 LNHNV, CDR2 YYDKDF (reference sequence). The V gene end was trimmed by 6 bases and the J gene end by 1 base; junction bases not matched to a gene: 1.